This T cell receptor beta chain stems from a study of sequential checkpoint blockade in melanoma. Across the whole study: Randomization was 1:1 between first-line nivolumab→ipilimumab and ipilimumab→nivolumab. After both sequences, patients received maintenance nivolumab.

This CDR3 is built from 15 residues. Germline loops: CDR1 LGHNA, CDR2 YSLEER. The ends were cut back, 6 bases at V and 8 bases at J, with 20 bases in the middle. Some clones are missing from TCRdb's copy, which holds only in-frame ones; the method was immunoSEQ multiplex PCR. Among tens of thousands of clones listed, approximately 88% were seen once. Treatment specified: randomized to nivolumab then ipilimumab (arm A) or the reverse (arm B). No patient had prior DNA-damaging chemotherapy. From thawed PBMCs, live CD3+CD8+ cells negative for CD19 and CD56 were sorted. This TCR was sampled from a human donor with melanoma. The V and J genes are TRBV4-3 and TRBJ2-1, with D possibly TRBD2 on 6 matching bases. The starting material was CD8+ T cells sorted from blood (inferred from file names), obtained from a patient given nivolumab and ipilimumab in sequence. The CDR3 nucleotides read TGCGCCAGCAGAGGGGACTCGGGGTCTATCGATGAGCAGTTCTTC. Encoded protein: CASRGDSGSIDEQFF.